This T cell receptor beta chain emerged from a study of shared T cell receptors in the human thymus. The protocol was immunoSEQ multiplex PCR, while the TCRdb copy is restricted to in-frame clones and leaves out a portion. This sample yields roughly 500,000 clones, of which about four fifths are seen a single time; 0.01% to 0.015% belongs to the top ten. This sample was also put to use in a study of human thymus T cells. This second study notes: Donation was from healthy Finnish infants who were having corrective surgery that addressed congenital heart defects. Thymus was obtained from resections taken during corrective heart surgery. Biased V and J segment usage appeared in thymus and peripheral blood. Related work found strong thymic repertoire overlap between unrelated individuals.

The source is a boy under two years old with a congenital heart defect. The material sequenced was thymocytes.

The chain's CDR3 is CASSLSGTQYF. The CDR3 DNA sequence: TGCGCCAGCAGCCTGTCGGGAACCCAGTACTTC. The chain links TRBV5-1 to TRBJ2-5; maybe TRBD2 (5 bases). V lost 4 bases to trimming and J lost 8 bases, with 9 bases between them. Germline V gene lookup returns CDR1 SGHRS and CDR2 YFSETQ. This CDR3 has 11 residues.